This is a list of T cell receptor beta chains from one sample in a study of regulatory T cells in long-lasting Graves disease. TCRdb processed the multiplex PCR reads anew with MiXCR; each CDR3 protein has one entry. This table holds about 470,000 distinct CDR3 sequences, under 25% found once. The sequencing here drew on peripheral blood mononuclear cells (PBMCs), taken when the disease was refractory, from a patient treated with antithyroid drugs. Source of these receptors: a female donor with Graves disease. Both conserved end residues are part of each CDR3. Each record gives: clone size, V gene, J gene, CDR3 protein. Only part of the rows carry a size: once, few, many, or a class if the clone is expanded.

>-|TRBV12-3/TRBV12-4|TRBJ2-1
CASSHPGTGDGNEQFF
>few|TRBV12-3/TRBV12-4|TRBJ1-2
CASIPSGGSYGYTF
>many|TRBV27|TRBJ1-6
CASLQGFGSPLHF
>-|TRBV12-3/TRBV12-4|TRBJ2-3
CASSLRGGGGTDTQYF
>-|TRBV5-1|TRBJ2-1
CASSLDGYSSYNEQFF
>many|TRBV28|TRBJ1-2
CASSLSRTGGSGYTF
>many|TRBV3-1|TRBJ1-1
CASSYDRGTEAFF
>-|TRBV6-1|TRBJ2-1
CASSQGLNEQFF
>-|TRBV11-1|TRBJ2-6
CASSLNRGAAGANVLTF
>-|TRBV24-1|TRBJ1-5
CATSLAGNQPQHF
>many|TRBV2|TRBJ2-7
CASRREGDAVYEQYF
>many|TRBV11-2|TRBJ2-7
CASREGQGPLHEQYF
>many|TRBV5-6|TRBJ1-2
CASSLAFRGTNYGYTF
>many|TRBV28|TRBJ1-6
CASSLPGRGNSPLHF
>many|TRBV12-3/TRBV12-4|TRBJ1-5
CASSLTNRGNQPQHF
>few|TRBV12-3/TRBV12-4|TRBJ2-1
CASSSRGGGPETEQFF
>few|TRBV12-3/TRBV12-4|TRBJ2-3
CASTATITDTQYF
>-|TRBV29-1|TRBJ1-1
CSVRQGLSTEAFF
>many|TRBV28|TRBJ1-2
CASSYLHGQGDYGYTF
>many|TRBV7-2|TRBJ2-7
CASSLGASGRGDEQYF
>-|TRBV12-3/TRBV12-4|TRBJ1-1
CASRSTGTGGLRSEAFF
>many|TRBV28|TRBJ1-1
CASSYPGHGMNTEAFF
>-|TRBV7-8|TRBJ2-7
CASSFWDGGRGIYEQYF
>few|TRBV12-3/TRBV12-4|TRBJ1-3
CASSLGALGSGNTIYF
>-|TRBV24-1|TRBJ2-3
CATEASGGTDTQYF
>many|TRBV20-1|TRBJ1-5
CSARASLGGGQPQHF
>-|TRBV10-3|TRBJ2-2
CAISRDVGPGELFF
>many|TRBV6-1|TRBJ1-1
CASSLRVPVGAEAFF
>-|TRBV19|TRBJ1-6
CASSYLTGGTGGSPLHF
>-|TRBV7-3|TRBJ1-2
CASKDGQGLSWDYGYTF
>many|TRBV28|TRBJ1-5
CASISQGAGDQPQHF
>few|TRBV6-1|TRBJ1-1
CASSRPELLDTEAFF
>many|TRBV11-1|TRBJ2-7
CASSFSPPDRVWYEQYF
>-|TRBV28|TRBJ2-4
CASSLSTSGGNIQYF
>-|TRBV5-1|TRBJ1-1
CASSLFSQGEGGTEAFF
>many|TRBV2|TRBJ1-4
CASKEPGGPNEKLFF
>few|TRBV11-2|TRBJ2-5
CASSFVGLYQETQYF
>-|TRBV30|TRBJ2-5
CAWSTGDLETQYF
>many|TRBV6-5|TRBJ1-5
CASSYPGGNQPQHF
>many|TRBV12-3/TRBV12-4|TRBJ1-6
CASRPGPVVPLHF
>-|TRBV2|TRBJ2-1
CASSVGPGDEQFF